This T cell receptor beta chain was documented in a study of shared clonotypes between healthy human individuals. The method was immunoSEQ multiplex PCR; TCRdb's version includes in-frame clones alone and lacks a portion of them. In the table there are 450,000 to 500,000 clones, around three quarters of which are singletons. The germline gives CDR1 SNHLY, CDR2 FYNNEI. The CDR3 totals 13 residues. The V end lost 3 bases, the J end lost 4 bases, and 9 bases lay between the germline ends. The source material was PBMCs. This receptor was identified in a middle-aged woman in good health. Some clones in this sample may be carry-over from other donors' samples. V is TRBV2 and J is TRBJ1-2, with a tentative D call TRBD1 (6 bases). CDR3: CASSERGAYGYTF. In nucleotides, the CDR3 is TGTGCCAGCAGTGAGAGGGGGGCCTATGGCTACACCTTC.